Listed here is a single TCR beta chain. This sample is drawn from a study of control samples from healthy donors and cancer patients. Between the trimmed V and J ends, which lost 0 bases and 6 bases, there was a span of 12 bases. There are 14 residues in the CDR3. CDR1 and CDR2 (germline): SGHRS, YFSETQ. Sequencing used immunoSEQ multiplex PCR; TCRdb keeps in-frame clones, though not all of them. The sample contains about 79,000 clones, 90% to 95% of which appear only once. Sequenced sample: PBMCs. This rearrangement joins TRBV5-1 to TRBJ1-1, with D hard to call. This sequence was found in a woman between 40 and 50 years old with lung cancer. The CDR3 coding sequence is TGCGCCAGCAGCTTGGGGGGAGGAATGGCTGAAGCTTTCTTT. Protein: CASSLGGGMAEAFF.